This T cell receptor beta chain was recorded in a study of blood T cell repertoires in COVID-19. Overall study context: T cells, B-cell-depleted T cells, or PBMCs provided the cDNA or gDNA that served as material.

J lost 6 bases, V lost 4 bases, and 13 bases had no gene match. Germline V gives CDR1 MNHNS, CDR2 SASEGT. This CDR3 spans 17 amino acids. The repertoire was sequenced with immunoSEQ multiplex PCR; TCRdb's copy has only in-frame clones and lacks some. Of around 30,000 clones listed, around 86% were seen once; the top ten hold less than 15%. The source is a human donor in a cohort sampled during active COVID-19. The donor label of this sample is uncertain. The sample consisted of peripheral blood. The rearrangement uses TRBV6-1 and TRBJ2-2; TRBD1 agrees at 8 bases. Written as DNA, the CDR3 is TGTGCCAGCAGTGGCCAACCGACAGGGGCTAGCTCCGGGGAGCTGTTTTTT. It codes for CASSGQPTGASSGELFF.